This is a list of T cell receptor beta chains from one sample in a study of blood T cells in healthy people across ages. TCRdb recomputed calls from the 5' RACE reads with MiXCR, one row per CDR3 protein. The data show 450,000 to 700,000 distinct CDR3 sequences, approximately 25% seen once. The sample consisted of blood. The receptors originated from a woman aged 70-85 years in good health. CDR3s include the opening cysteine and the closing phenylalanine or tryptophan. A D gene is named only where the DNA matches it firmly. Size values are once, few and many counts, or a class for expanded clones, and some rows have none.

d_call: TRBD1
clone_size: few
v_call: TRBV12-5
j_call: TRBJ2-1
cdr3_length: 12
cdr3_nt: TGTGCTAGTAAGGGGGCTGGCAATGAGCAGTTCTTC
cdr3_aa: CASKGAGNEQFF

d_call: .
clone_size: .
v_call: TRBV6-2/TRBV6-3
j_call: TRBJ2-1
cdr3_length: 12
cdr3_nt: TGTGCCAGCAGTTATGGGGGGAGCGAGCAGTTCTTC
cdr3_aa: CASSYGGSEQFF

d_call: TRBD1
clone_size: .
v_call: TRBV5-1
j_call: TRBJ2-3
cdr3_length: 14
cdr3_nt: TGCGCCAGCAGCTCTGGACAGGGGACAGATACGCTGTATTTT
cdr3_aa: CASSSGQGTDTLYF

d_call: TRBD2
clone_size: .
v_call: TRBV6-1
j_call: TRBJ2-1
cdr3_length: 15
cdr3_nt: TGTGCCAGCACATGGGGAGGGAGCTCCTACAATGAGCAGTTCTTC
cdr3_aa: CASTWGGSSYNEQFF

d_call: TRBD1
clone_size: .
v_call: TRBV5-1
j_call: TRBJ2-6
cdr3_length: 19
cdr3_nt: TGCGCCAGCAGCCCCTCCGGTGGACAGGCTGGGGCCGGGGCCAACGTCCTGACTTTC
cdr3_aa: CASSPSGGQAGAGANVLTF

d_call: .
clone_size: few
v_call: TRBV15
j_call: TRBJ1-1
cdr3_length: 13
cdr3_nt: TGTGCCACCAGCCTACAGGGTAACACTGAAGCTTTCTTT
cdr3_aa: CATSLQGNTEAFF

d_call: .
clone_size: .
v_call: TRBV5-1
j_call: TRBJ1-4
cdr3_length: 15
cdr3_nt: TGCGCCAGCAGCGTCTATGGGGACACTGATGAAAAACTGTTTTTT
cdr3_aa: CASSVYGDTDEKLFF

d_call: .
clone_size: few
v_call: TRBV20-1
j_call: TRBJ2-4
cdr3_length: 15
cdr3_nt: TGCAGTGCTAGAGATCCCTCAGGGCTTAGGAACATTCAGTACTTC
cdr3_aa: CSARDPSGLRNIQYF

d_call: .
clone_size: .
v_call: TRBV12-3/TRBV12-4
j_call: TRBJ1-2
cdr3_length: 13
cdr3_nt: TGTGCCAGCAGTTTGAACAGGGCCTATGGCTACACCTTC
cdr3_aa: CASSLNRAYGYTF

d_call: .
clone_size: few
v_call: TRBV12-3/TRBV12-4
j_call: TRBJ2-4
cdr3_length: 13
cdr3_nt: TGTGCCATTGGACCAGGGGCCAAAAACATTCAGTACTTC
cdr3_aa: CAIGPGAKNIQYF

d_call: .
clone_size: few
v_call: TRBV7-9
j_call: TRBJ1-3
cdr3_length: 13
cdr3_nt: TGTGCCAGCAAGCTCAGCTCTGGAAACACCATATATTTT
cdr3_aa: CASKLSSGNTIYF

d_call: .
clone_size: .
v_call: TRBV2
j_call: TRBJ2-1
cdr3_length: 14
cdr3_nt: TGTGCCAGCAGTGCTAGGGGCTTCGGCGAGGAGCAGTTCTTC
cdr3_aa: CASSARGFGEEQFF

d_call: .
clone_size: few
v_call: TRBV7-7
j_call: TRBJ1-4
cdr3_length: 13
cdr3_nt: TGTGCTAGCAGCCAGGGACGGGGTGAAAAACTGTTTTTT
cdr3_aa: CASSQGRGEKLFF

d_call: .
clone_size: few
v_call: TRBV18
j_call: TRBJ1-2
cdr3_length: 14
cdr3_nt: TGTGCCAGCTCACCACAGGGGGATAACTATGGCTACACCTTC
cdr3_aa: CASSPQGDNYGYTF

d_call: .
clone_size: few
v_call: TRBV7-2
j_call: TRBJ2-3
cdr3_length: 13
cdr3_nt: TGTGCCAGCAGCGCCTCGACGGCGGATACGCAGTATTTT
cdr3_aa: CASSASTADTQYF

d_call: TRBD2
clone_size: .
v_call: TRBV9
j_call: TRBJ2-1
cdr3_length: 15
cdr3_nt: TGTGCCAGCAGCCTCCGGGACTACCGAAACAATGAGCAGTTCTTC
cdr3_aa: CASSLRDYRNNEQFF

d_call: .
clone_size: .
v_call: TRBV20-1
j_call: TRBJ1-2
cdr3_length: 12
cdr3_nt: TGCAGTGCTAGTGTAATGGGCTATGGCTACACCTTC
cdr3_aa: CSASVMGYGYTF

d_call: .
clone_size: .
v_call: TRBV5-5
j_call: TRBJ1-1
cdr3_length: 14
cdr3_nt: TGTGCCAGCAGCCCCGACGGGGGCCTTTCGGAAGCTTTCTTT
cdr3_aa: CASSPDGGLSEAFF

d_call: .
clone_size: .
v_call: TRBV12-3/TRBV12-4
j_call: TRBJ1-6
cdr3_length: 14
cdr3_nt: TGTGCCAGCAGTTTTGGGGTGCTTAATTCACCCCTCCACTTT
cdr3_aa: CASSFGVLNSPLHF

d_call: TRBD2
clone_size: .
v_call: TRBV29-1
j_call: TRBJ2-3
cdr3_length: 15
cdr3_nt: TGCAGCGTTGCGGGGACTAGCGGCCTCACAGATACGCAGTATTTT
cdr3_aa: CSVAGTSGLTDTQYF

d_call: .
clone_size: .
v_call: TRBV12-3/TRBV12-4
j_call: TRBJ1-2
cdr3_length: 12
cdr3_nt: TGTGCCAGCAGCGGGTCGCGGGAGGGCTACACCTTC
cdr3_aa: CASSGSREGYTF

d_call: .
clone_size: few
v_call: TRBV18
j_call: TRBJ1-4
cdr3_length: 14
cdr3_nt: TGTGCCAGCTCACCCCCCGCAGGGAGGGTGAAACTGTTTTTT
cdr3_aa: CASSPPAGRVKLFF

d_call: .
clone_size: few
v_call: TRBV9
j_call: TRBJ2-7
cdr3_length: 15
cdr3_nt: TGTGCCAGCAGCGCCTCCGGTAGCGCTACCTACGAGCAGTACTTC
cdr3_aa: CASSASGSATYEQYF

d_call: .
clone_size: many
v_call: TRBV30
j_call: TRBJ2-5
cdr3_length: 12
cdr3_nt: TGTGCCTGGAGCGCCAGTCAAGAGACCCAGTACTTC
cdr3_aa: CAWSASQETQYF

d_call: TRBD2
clone_size: .
v_call: TRBV24-1
j_call: TRBJ2-1
cdr3_length: 17
cdr3_nt: TGTGCCACCAGTGATACTCTAGCGGGGGGGCCATTGGATGAGCAGTTCTTC
cdr3_aa: CATSDTLAGGPLDEQFF

d_call: .
clone_size: few
v_call: TRBV7-2
j_call: TRBJ2-5
cdr3_length: 15
cdr3_nt: TGTGCCAGCAGCTTAGTTTCTAGAGGGCAAGAGACCCAGTACTTC
cdr3_aa: CASSLVSRGQETQYF

d_call: TRBD1
clone_size: .
v_call: TRBV12-5
j_call: TRBJ2-3
cdr3_length: 17
cdr3_nt: TGTGCTAGTGGTTCAGCCCGGGACAGGGAGGGCACAGATACGCAGTATTTT
cdr3_aa: CASGSARDREGTDTQYF

d_call: TRBD1
clone_size: few
v_call: TRBV9
j_call: TRBJ1-6
cdr3_length: 15
cdr3_nt: TGTGCCAGCAGCGTGGGACAGTCTCATAATTCACCCCTCCACTTT
cdr3_aa: CASSVGQSHNSPLHF

d_call: .
clone_size: few
v_call: TRBV5-1
j_call: TRBJ2-7
cdr3_length: 16
cdr3_nt: TGCGCCAGCAGCTTGGGTGGGGGCCCAGCCTCCTACGAGCAGTACTTC
cdr3_aa: CASSLGGGPASYEQYF

d_call: .
clone_size: few
v_call: TRBV20-1
j_call: TRBJ1-1
cdr3_length: 13
cdr3_nt: TGCAGTGCTAGACGCCAGGCGGGGACTGAAGCTTTCTTT
cdr3_aa: CSARRQAGTEAFF

d_call: .
clone_size: .
v_call: TRBV6-6
j_call: TRBJ1-5
cdr3_length: 14
cdr3_nt: TGTGCCAGCACCATGAGACGGAGCAATCAGCCCCAGCATTTT
cdr3_aa: CASTMRRSNQPQHF

d_call: .
clone_size: .
v_call: TRBV5-1
j_call: TRBJ2-7
cdr3_length: 13
cdr3_nt: TGCGCCAGCAGCTACCAGGGTCGGTACGAGCAGTACTTC
cdr3_aa: CASSYQGRYEQYF

d_call: TRBD1
clone_size: few
v_call: TRBV4-3
j_call: TRBJ1-2
cdr3_length: 14
cdr3_nt: TGCGCCAGCAGCCAAGGTCAGGGGGCGAAAGGCTACACCTTC
cdr3_aa: CASSQGQGAKGYTF

d_call: .
clone_size: few
v_call: TRBV4-1
j_call: TRBJ1-3
cdr3_length: 13
cdr3_nt: TGCGCCAGCAGCCAAGTTGGGGGAAACACCATATATTTT
cdr3_aa: CASSQVGGNTIYF

d_call: .
clone_size: few
v_call: TRBV12-3/TRBV12-4
j_call: TRBJ2-5
cdr3_length: 13
cdr3_nt: TGTGCCAGCAGCCTGGGGGCCCTTGAGACCCAGTACTTC
cdr3_aa: CASSLGALETQYF

d_call: .
clone_size: .
v_call: TRBV7-9
j_call: TRBJ2-1
cdr3_length: 19
cdr3_nt: TGTGCCAGCAGCTTAAGTGGGACCAGTGTGGGTGAGGGCTACAATGAGCAGTTCTTC
cdr3_aa: CASSLSGTSVGEGYNEQFF

d_call: TRBD1
clone_size: few
v_call: TRBV20-1
j_call: TRBJ2-3
cdr3_length: 14
cdr3_nt: TGCAGTGCTAGAAAGGGGGCGCATCCAGATACGCAGTATTTT
cdr3_aa: CSARKGAHPDTQYF

d_call: TRBD1
clone_size: few
v_call: TRBV7-2
j_call: TRBJ1-1
cdr3_length: 15
cdr3_nt: TGTGCCAGCAGCAAACAATGGGGACAGGGCGCTGAAGCTTTCTTT
cdr3_aa: CASSKQWGQGAEAFF

d_call: TRBD1
clone_size: .
v_call: TRBV9
j_call: TRBJ2-1
cdr3_length: 18
cdr3_nt: TGTGCCAGCAGCGTAGTCGGAGCTCCGGGACAGTCCTACGATGAGCAGTTCTTC
cdr3_aa: CASSVVGAPGQSYDEQFF

d_call: .
clone_size: few
v_call: TRBV5-1
j_call: TRBJ2-1
cdr3_length: 16
cdr3_nt: TGCGCCAGCAGCTTGAATGGGCCGATTCCGTACAATGAGCAGTTCTTC
cdr3_aa: CASSLNGPIPYNEQFF

d_call: .
clone_size: many
v_call: TRBV4-3
j_call: TRBJ2-3
cdr3_length: 14
cdr3_nt: TGCGCCAGCAGCCAAGACACCCGGACAGATACGCAGTATTTT
cdr3_aa: CASSQDTRTDTQYF

d_call: TRBD2
clone_size: .
v_call: TRBV20-1
j_call: TRBJ2-1
cdr3_length: 14
cdr3_nt: TGCGCCCTGCCGGAGGAGCGGGAGTATAATGAGCAGTTCTTC
cdr3_aa: CALPEEREYNEQFF

d_call: TRBD1
clone_size: .
v_call: TRBV19
j_call: TRBJ2-2
cdr3_length: 14
cdr3_nt: TGTGCCAGTAAGGAGGACAGGCTCACCGGGGAGCTGTTTTTT
cdr3_aa: CASKEDRLTGELFF

d_call: .
clone_size: few
v_call: TRBV5-1
j_call: TRBJ1-3
cdr3_length: 13
cdr3_nt: TGCGCCAGCAGCATCGGGGGTGGAAACACCATATATTTT
cdr3_aa: CASSIGGGNTIYF

d_call: .
clone_size: few
v_call: TRBV5-1
j_call: TRBJ2-7
cdr3_length: 14
cdr3_nt: TGCGCCAGCAGCTTGGCCAGTGAGGAAAGCGAGCAGTACTTC
cdr3_aa: CASSLASEESEQYF

d_call: .
clone_size: .
v_call: TRBV5-1
j_call: TRBJ1-4
cdr3_length: 13
cdr3_nt: TGCGCCAGCAGCGCGGGACCTAATGAAAAACTGTTTTTT
cdr3_aa: CASSAGPNEKLFF

d_call: .
clone_size: .
v_call: TRBV20-1
j_call: TRBJ1-5
cdr3_length: 15
cdr3_nt: TGCAGTGCTAGAGGAGTAGGGCAGGGGAGTCAGCCCCAGCATTTT
cdr3_aa: CSARGVGQGSQPQHF

d_call: TRBD1
clone_size: many
v_call: TRBV10-3
j_call: TRBJ1-2
cdr3_length: 14
cdr3_nt: TGTGCCATCAGCCTATCGACAGGGGACTATGGCTACACCTTC
cdr3_aa: CAISLSTGDYGYTF

d_call: .
clone_size: few
v_call: TRBV20-1
j_call: TRBJ1-2
cdr3_length: 14
cdr3_nt: TGCAGTGCTAGTTCGGGGGGGGCCAGCTATGGCTACACCTTC
cdr3_aa: CSASSGGASYGYTF

d_call: TRBD1
clone_size: .
v_call: TRBV18
j_call: TRBJ2-1
cdr3_length: 15
cdr3_nt: TGTGCCAGCTCAAAGGGGGCAGAATCCTACAATGAGCAGTTCTTC
cdr3_aa: CASSKGAESYNEQFF

d_call: TRBD2
clone_size: .
v_call: TRBV2
j_call: TRBJ2-7
cdr3_length: 15
cdr3_nt: TGTGCCAGCAGTGTGATCCAGCGGGGGACCTACGAGCAGTACTTC
cdr3_aa: CASSVIQRGTYEQYF

d_call: .
clone_size: .
v_call: TRBV29-1
j_call: TRBJ2-5
cdr3_length: 12
cdr3_nt: TGCAGCGTTAAAGGGGGGGCCAAGACCCAGTACTTC
cdr3_aa: CSVKGGAKTQYF

d_call: TRBD2
clone_size: .
v_call: TRBV9
j_call: TRBJ2-4
cdr3_length: 17
cdr3_nt: TGTGCCAGCAGCGTGGGACTAGCGGGTTGGGATAAAAACATTCAGTACTTC
cdr3_aa: CASSVGLAGWDKNIQYF

d_call: .
clone_size: .
v_call: TRBV5-1
j_call: TRBJ2-1
cdr3_length: 13
cdr3_nt: TGCGCCAGCAGCTTGGAGTCTGACAATGAGCAGTTCTTC
cdr3_aa: CASSLESDNEQFF